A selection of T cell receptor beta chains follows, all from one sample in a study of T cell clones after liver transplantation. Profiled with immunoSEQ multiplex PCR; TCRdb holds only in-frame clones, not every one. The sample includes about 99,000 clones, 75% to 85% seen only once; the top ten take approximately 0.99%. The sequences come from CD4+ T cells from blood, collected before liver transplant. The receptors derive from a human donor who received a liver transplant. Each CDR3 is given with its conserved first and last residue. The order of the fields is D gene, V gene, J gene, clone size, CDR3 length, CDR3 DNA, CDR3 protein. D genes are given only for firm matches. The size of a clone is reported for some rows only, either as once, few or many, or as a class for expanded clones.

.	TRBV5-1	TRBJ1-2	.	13	TGCGCCAGCAGCATCGACACGGACTATGGCTACACCTTC	CASSIDTDYGYTF
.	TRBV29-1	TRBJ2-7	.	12	TGCAGCGTTGACATGGCAGTCGGCGAGCAGTACTTC	CSVDMAVGEQYF
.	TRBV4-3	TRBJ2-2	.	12	TGCGCCAGCAGCGTAGCCGCCGGGGAGCTGTTTTTT	CASSVAAGELFF
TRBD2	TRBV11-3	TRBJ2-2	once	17	TGTGCCAGCAGCCCCCCTAGCGGGAGGGCCGGGACCGGGGAGCTGTTTTTT	CASSPPSGRAGTGELFF
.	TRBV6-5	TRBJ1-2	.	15	TGTGCCAGCAAACTCGGACAGATTAGGGACTATGGCTACACCTTC	CASKLGQIRDYGYTF
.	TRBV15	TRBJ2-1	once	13	TGTGCCACCAGCAAACAGGTTTACAATGAGCAGTTCTTC	CATSKQVYNEQFF
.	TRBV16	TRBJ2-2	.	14	TGTGCCAGCAGCCCTACACAAACTACCGGGGAGCTGTTTTTT	CASSPTQTTGELFF
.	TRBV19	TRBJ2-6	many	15	TGTGCCAGTAGTGCAAGGGGGTCTGGGGCCAACGTCCTGACTTTC	CASSARGSGANVLTF
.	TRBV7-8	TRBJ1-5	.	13	TGTGCCAGCAGCCAGGGTCGCAATCAGCCCCAGCATTTT	CASSQGRNQPQHF
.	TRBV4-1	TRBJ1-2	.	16	TGCGCCAGCAGCCAAGATGAGGGGGGTTCCGGCTATGGCTACACCTTC	CASSQDEGGSGYGYTF
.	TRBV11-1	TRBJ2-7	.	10	TGTGCCAGCAGCCCATCCCGGGAGAACTTC	CASSPSRENF
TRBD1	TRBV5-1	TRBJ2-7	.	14	TGCGCCAGCAGCTTGGGTACAGGGGGCTACGAGCAGTACTTC	CASSLGTGGYEQYF
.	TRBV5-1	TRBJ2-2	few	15	TGCGCCACCAGGGTTGGCGGCGCGAACACCGGGGAGCTGTTTTTT	CATRVGGANTGELFF
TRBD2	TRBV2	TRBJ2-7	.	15	TGTGCCAGCAGTGATACTAGCGGGGGGATCTACGAGCAGTACTTC	CASSDTSGGIYEQYF
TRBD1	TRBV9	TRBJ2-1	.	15	TGTGCCAGCAGCGACAGGACAGGGATCTACAATGAGCAGTTCTTC	CASSDRTGIYNEQFF
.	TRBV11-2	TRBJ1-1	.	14	TGTGCCAGCAGCTTAGGCTTTGGGAACACTGAAGCTTTCTTT	CASSLGFGNTEAFF
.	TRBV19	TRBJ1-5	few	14	TGTGCCAGTAGTATAGAGCAGGTAAATCAGCCCCAGCATTTT	CASSIEQVNQPQHF
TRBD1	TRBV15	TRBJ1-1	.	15	TGTGCCACCAGCAGAGCTAGGGACAGGGGCCTTGAAGCTTTCTTT	CATSRARDRGLEAFF
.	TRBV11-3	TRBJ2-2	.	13	TGTGCCAGCAGCTTAGGCTACACCGGGGAGCTGTTTTTT	CASSLGYTGELFF
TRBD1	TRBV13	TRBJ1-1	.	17	TGTGCCAGCAGCTCCAGGGAACAGGGGCGGTTCAGCCCTGAAGCTTTCTTT	CASSSREQGRFSPEAFF
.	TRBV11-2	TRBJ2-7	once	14	TGTGCCAGCAGCCCAAAACACGTCTCCTACGAGCAGTACTTC	CASSPKHVSYEQYF
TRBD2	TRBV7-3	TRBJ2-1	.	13	TGTGCCAGCAGCTCTGGACTAGTCAATGAGCAGTTCTTC	CASSSGLVNEQFF
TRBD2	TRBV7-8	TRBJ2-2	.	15	TGTGCCAGCAGCTTAGCTAGCGGGGGGGTCGGGGAGCTGTTTTTT	CASSLASGGVGELFF
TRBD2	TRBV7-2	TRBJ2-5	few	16	TGTGCCAGCAGCTTATCACCCCCTAGCGGGGCGGAGACCCAGTACTTC	CASSLSPPSGAETQYF
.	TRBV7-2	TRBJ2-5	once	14	TGTGCCAGCAGCTTAAGTGATGGACAAGCGACCCAGTACTTC	CASSLSDGQATQYF
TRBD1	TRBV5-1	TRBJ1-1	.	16	TGCGCCAGCAGCTTGGATCCGGGACAGGGGAACACTGAAGCTTTCTTT	CASSLDPGQGNTEAFF
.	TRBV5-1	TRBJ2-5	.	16	TGCGCCAGCAGCTTGGATTTCCGCCAGGGGCCCGAGACCCAGTACTTC	CASSLDFRQGPETQYF
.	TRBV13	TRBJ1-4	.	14	TGTGCCAGCTGCGCTGGGGGGCACTGTGGAAAACTGTTTTTT	CASCAGGHCGKLFF
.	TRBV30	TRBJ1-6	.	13	TGTGCCTGGAGTCGCGACGGAAATTCACCCCTCCACTTT	CAWSRDGNSPLHF
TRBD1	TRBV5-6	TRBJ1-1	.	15	TGTGCCAGCAGCTTGAAGGGACAGCATCCGGCTGAAGCTTTCTTT	CASSLKGQHPAEAFF